The present T cell receptor (delta chain) was sequenced within a study of γδ T cells in repeated Plasmodium falciparum infection. Study-wide context: The natural-infection arm compared Malian children under seasonal malaria with matched Australian children.

CDR1 GEAIGNYY and CDR2 EKD come from the germline V gene. The trim removed 3 bases at V and 5 bases at J, leaving 12 bases unmatched. The CDR3 extends over 16 amino acids. Gammadelta T cells were flow-sorted from PBMC into Vgamma9/Vdelta2+ and Vdelta2-negative populations for bulk analysis. Study-wide results and limits: Malian donors came from one small rural village, predominantly one ethnic group.

TCRdb redid clone calling on the multiplex PCR reads using CATT. The repertoire holds 75,000 to 95,000 delta-chain clones, with roughly 0.98% as singletons. Many counts were recorded for this clone. Its specificity is unknown. A far larger clone is one nucleotide away, so this likely arose from a read error. Other DNA variants within this sample encode the same CDR3. Sequencing used gamma-delta T cells from blood. The sequence came from a pool of human donors (malaria-infected and uninfected, not separated). V gene TRDV2 combines with J gene TRDJ1; 9 bases are shared with TRDD3. The CDR3 DNA sequence: TGTGCCTGTGACGCGATGGGGGATAGCTCCACTGATAAACTCATCTTT. Translating gives CACDAMGDSSTDKLIF.